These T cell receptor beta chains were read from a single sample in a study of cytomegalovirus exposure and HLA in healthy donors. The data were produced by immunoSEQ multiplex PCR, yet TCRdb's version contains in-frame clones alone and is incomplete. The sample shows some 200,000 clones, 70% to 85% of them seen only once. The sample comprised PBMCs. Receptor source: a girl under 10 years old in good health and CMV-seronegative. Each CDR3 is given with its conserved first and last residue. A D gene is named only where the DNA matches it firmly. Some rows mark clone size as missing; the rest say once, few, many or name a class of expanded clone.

CASSYLPGQGAYEQYF,TGTGCCAGCAGTTACCTTCCGGGACAGGGCGCCTACGAGCAGTACTTC,few,TRBJ2-7,TRBV6-6,TRBD1
CAWRPGLAGITDTQYF,TGTGCCTGGAGGCCCGGACTAGCGGGGATCACAGATACGCAGTATTTT,.,TRBJ2-3,TRBV30,TRBD2
CASSAGPSTNSPLHF,TGTGCCAGTAGTGCGGGACCTTCGACGAATTCACCCCTCCACTTT,few,TRBJ1-6,TRBV19,.
CASSLGAAKYEQYF,TGTGCCAGCAGCTTAGGGGCTGCTAAATACGAGCAGTACTTC,.,TRBJ2-7,TRBV11-2,.
CASSLNPSGYNEQFF,TGCGCCAGCAGCTTGAATCCTAGCGGGTACAATGAGCAGTTCTTC,.,TRBJ2-1,TRBV5-1,TRBD2
CSSSLGATVSQFF,TGTTCCAGCAGCTTAGGGGCCACAGTCTCACAGTTCTTC,.,TRBJ2-1,TRBV7-9,.
CASSLGLAVTDTQYF,TGTGCCAGTAGTCTTGGACTAGCGGTCACAGATACGCAGTATTTT,.,TRBJ2-3,TRBV19,TRBD2
CASSGGRGETQYF,TGTGCCAGCAGCGGGGGAAGGGGTGAGACCCAGTACTTC,.,TRBJ2-5,TRBV9,.
CASSSTLETTFTIYEQYF,TGTGCCAGCAGTTCAACTCTCGAGACTACGTTTACGATCTACGAGCAGTACTTC,.,TRBJ2-7,TRBV27,.
CASTPSGGDYEQFF,TGTGCCAGCACCCCTAGCGGGGGGGATTATGAGCAGTTCTTC,.,TRBJ2-1,TRBV2,TRBD2
CASSFGTGYRQPQHF,TGTGCCAGCAGCTTCGGGACAGGGTATCGGCAGCCCCAGCATTTT,.,TRBJ1-5,TRBV7-2,TRBD1
CASSSLAKNIQYF,TGTGCCAGCAGCTCTTTAGCCAAAAACATTCAGTACTTC,.,TRBJ2-4,TRBV7-9,.